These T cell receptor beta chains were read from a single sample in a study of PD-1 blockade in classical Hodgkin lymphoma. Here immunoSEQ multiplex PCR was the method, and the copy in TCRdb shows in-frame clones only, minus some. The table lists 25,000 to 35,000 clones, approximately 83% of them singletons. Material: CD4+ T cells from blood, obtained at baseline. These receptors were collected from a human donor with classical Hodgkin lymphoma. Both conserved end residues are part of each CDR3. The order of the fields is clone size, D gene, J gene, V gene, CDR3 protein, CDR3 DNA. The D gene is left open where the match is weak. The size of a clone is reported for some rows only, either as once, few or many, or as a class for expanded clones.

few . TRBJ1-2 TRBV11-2 CASSLGRAALNYGYTF TGTGCCAGCAGCTTAGGTCGGGCAGCACTGAACTATGGCTACACCTTC
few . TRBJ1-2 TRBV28 CASSSTDGYTF TGTGCCAGCAGTTCCACGGATGGCTACACCTTC
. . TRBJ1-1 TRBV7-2 CASSLAGYGAFF TGTGCCAGCAGCTTAGCAGGGTACGGGGCTTTCTTT
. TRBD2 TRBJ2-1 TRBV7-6 CASSTTSGINEQFF TGTGCCAGCAGCACAACTAGCGGAATAAATGAGCAGTTCTTC
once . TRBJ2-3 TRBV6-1 CASSEIRTYTDTQYF TGTGCCAGCAGTGAAATTAGAACTTACACAGATACGCAGTATTTT
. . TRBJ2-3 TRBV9 CASSVGGAIYTDTQYF TGTGCCAGCAGCGTAGGGGGTGCAATCTACACAGATACGCAGTATTTT
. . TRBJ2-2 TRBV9 CASTSTGMWDTGELFF TGTGCCAGCACCTCTACAGGGATGTGGGACACCGGGGAGCTGTTTTTT
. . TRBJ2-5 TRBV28 CASSLFAGQETQYF TGTGCCAGCAGTTTATTTGCGGGTCAGGAGACCCAGTACTTC
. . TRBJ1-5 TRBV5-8 CASSWDWEYSNQPQHF TGTGCCAGCAGCTGGGACTGGGAGTATAGCAATCAGCCCCAGCATTTT
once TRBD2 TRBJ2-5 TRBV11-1 CASSLGDSGSETQYF TGTGCCAGCAGCTTAGGCGATAGCGGGAGTGAGACCCAGTACTTC
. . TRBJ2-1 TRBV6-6 CASSGMLYNEQFF TGTGCCAGCTCCGGGATGCTTTACAATGAGCAGTTCTTC
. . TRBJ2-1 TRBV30 CAWSPQFNEQFF TGTGCCTGGAGTCCCCAGTTCAATGAGCAGTTCTTC
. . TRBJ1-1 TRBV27 CASNGGGRTAAEAFF TGTGCCAGCAACGGGGGAGGGAGAACCGCCGCTGAAGCTTTCTTT
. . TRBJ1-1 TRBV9 CASSGLRDTEAFF TGTGCCAGCAGCGGTTTGCGGGACACTGAAGCTTTCTTT
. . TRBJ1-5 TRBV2 CASSAGGSGNQPQHF TGTGCCAGCAGTGCTGGAGGGTCGGGCAATCAGCCCCAGCATTTT
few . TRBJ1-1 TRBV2 CASSTTSVVPEAFF TGTGCCAGCAGTACGACAAGTGTGGTGCCTGAAGCTTTCTTT
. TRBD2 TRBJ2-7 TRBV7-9 CASSLTRSGGYEQYF TGTGCCAGCAGCCTCACTCGTTCGGGGGGATACGAGCAGTACTTC
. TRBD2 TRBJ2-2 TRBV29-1 CSAKVGLAGVSGELFF TGCAGCGCCAAGGTTGGGCTAGCGGGAGTAAGCGGGGAGCTGTTTTTT
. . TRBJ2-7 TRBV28 CASSLSSVGYVQYF TGTGCCAGCAGTTTAAGTAGCGTTGGTTACGTGCAGTACTTC
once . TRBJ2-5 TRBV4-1 CASSLRDRETQYF TGCGCCAGCAGCCTGCGAGATCGAGAGACCCAGTACTTC
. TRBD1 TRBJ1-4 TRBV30 CAWKEGQTFEKLFF TGTGCCTGGAAAGAGGGACAGACCTTTGAAAAACTGTTTTTT
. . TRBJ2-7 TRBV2 CASSHPLLPYEQYF TGTGCCAGCAGTCACCCATTATTACCCTACGAGCAGTACTTC
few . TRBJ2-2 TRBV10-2 CASSAPGELFF TGCGCCAGCAGTGCACCCGGGGAGCTGTTTTTT
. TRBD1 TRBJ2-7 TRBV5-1 CASSFGTAAYEQYF TGCGCCAGCAGCTTTGGGACAGCGGCCTACGAGCAGTACTTC
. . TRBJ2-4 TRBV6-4 CASSESSWGAKNIQYF TGTGCCAGCAGTGAATCGAGCTGGGGGGCCAAAAACATTCAGTACTTC
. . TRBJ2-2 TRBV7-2 CASTRDRGGTGELFF TGTGCCAGCACACGAGACAGGGGAGGGACCGGGGAGCTGTTTTTT
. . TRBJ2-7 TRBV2 CASRVNRNTYEQYF TGTGCCAGCCGGGTGAACAGGAACACCTACGAGCAGTACTTC
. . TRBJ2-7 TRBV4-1 CASSPRVLIAYEQYF TGCGCCAGCAGCCCCCGGGTCTTAATAGCTTACGAGCAGTACTTC
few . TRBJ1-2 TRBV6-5 CASSYRRGGYGYTF TGTGCCAGCAGTTACCGCAGGGGCGGCTATGGCTACACCTTC
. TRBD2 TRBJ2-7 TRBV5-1 CASSWEGKGEQYF TGCGCCAGCAGCTGGGAGGGGAAAGGCGAGCAGTACTTC
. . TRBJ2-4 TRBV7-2 CASSLDAGPGIQYF TGTGCCAGCAGCTTAGATGCAGGGCCTGGGATTCAGTACTTC
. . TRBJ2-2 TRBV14 CASSQARNTGELFF TGTGCCAGCAGCCAAGCCAGAAACACCGGGGAGCTGTTTTTT
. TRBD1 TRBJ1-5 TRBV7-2 CASSPQTAGGVGNQPQHF TGTGCCAGCAGCCCGCAAACGGCAGGGGGGGTGGGCAATCAGCCCCAGCATTTT
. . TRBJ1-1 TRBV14 CASSPRGRGNTEAFF TGTGCCAGCAGCCCCAGAGGACGAGGGAACACTGAAGCTTTCTTT
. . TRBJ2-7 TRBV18 CASSPTGKEQYF TGTGCCAGCTCACCCACAGGGAAAGAGCAGTACTTC
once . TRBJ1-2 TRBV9 CASSVGGTPGGYTF TGTGCCAGCAGCGTAGGGGGGACCCCCGGGGGCTACACCTTC
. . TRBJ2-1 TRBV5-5 CASSLDGGSYNEQFF TGTGCCAGCAGCTTGGATGGAGGGTCCTACAATGAGCAGTTCTTC
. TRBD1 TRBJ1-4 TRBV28 CASSSTGGGEKLFF TGTGCCAGCAGCTCGACAGGGGGCGGTGAAAAACTGTTTTTT
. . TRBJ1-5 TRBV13 CASSRGGQPQHF TGTGCCAGCAGTCGGGGGGGTCAGCCCCAGCATTTT
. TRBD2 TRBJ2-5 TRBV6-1 CASRGEGRTSGNF TGTGCCAGCAGAGGGGAGGGTAGGACTAGCGGGAACTTC
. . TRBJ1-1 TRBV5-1 CASPSGTPPFTEAFF TGCGCCAGTCCCTCCGGGACACCGCCGTTCACTGAAGCTTTCTTT
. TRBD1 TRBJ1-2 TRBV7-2 CASSVPGQGAYGYTF TGTGCCAGCAGCGTACCGGGACAGGGGGCATATGGCTACACCTTC
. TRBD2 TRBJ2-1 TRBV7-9 CASSRGGAEHEQFF TGTGCCAGCAGCCGCGGGGGGGCCGAGCATGAGCAGTTCTTC